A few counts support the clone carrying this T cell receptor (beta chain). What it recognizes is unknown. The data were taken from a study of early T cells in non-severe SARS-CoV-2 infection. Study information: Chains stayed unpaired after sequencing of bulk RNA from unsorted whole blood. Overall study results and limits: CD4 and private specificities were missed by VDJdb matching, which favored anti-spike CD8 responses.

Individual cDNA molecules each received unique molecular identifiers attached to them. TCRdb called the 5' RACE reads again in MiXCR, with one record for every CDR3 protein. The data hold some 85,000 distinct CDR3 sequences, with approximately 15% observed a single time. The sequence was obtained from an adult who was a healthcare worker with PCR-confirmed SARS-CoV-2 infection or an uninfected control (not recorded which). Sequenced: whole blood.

CDR3 in amino acids: CSASQGDHGYTF. The CDR3 DNA reads TGCAGTGCTAGTCAGGGAGATCACGGCTACACCTTC. The rearrangement uses TRBV20-1 and TRBJ1-2, with D possibly TRBD1 on 5 matching bases. The CDR3 spans 12 residues. Germline CDR1 is DFQATT and CDR2 is SNEGSKA (reference sequence). Trimming shortened V by 3 bases and J by 8 bases, and 13 bases separated the two germline ends.